A single sample is the source of the 13 T cell receptor beta chains below, sequenced in a study of blood T cell repertoires in COVID-19 (dated by TCRdb to 2018 to 2021). Receptor amplification or capture employed the immunoSEQ multiplex PCR assay. What TCRdb holds here is the immuneACCESS table cut down to in-frame rearrangements. Part of the clones is not present; checked against another copy, under half of the missing clones reflect an unresolved V gene, and the others are unexplained. Within this sample are over 450,000 clones, with about 88% of them counted one time only. The leading ten clones occupy around 8% of the sample. The specimen was peripheral blood. The receptors originated from a woman aged 45-60 years with COVID-19, enrolled during active disease.

The genes are TRBV5-1 and TRBJ2-7; 8 nucleotides line up with TRBD1. Germline V gene data show CDR1 as SGHRS and CDR2 as YFSETQ. The V and J ends lost 4 bases and 3 bases, in that order; junction bases with no gene match: 6. CDR3 length equals 14 residues. CDR3 amino acids: CASSATGEDYEQYF. DNA of the CDR3: TGCGCCAGCAGCGCGACAGGGGAGGACTACGAGCAGTACTTC.

V is TRBV7-8 and J is TRBJ2-4; 7 bases agree with TRBD1. The germline gives CDR1 SGHVS, CDR2 FQNEAQ. The J segment lost 1 base and the V segment lost 5 bases, leaving 5 bases of the junction unmatched. The CDR3 is 15 amino acids. As DNA, the CDR3 is TGTGCCAGCAGCCTCGACAGGGCGGCCAAAAACATTCAGTACTTC. This translates into CASSLDRAAKNIQYF.

This clone showed up just once. The chain couples TRBV28 to TRBJ1-1; D is perhaps TRBD1 (5 bases). The germline V gene has CDR1 MDHEN and CDR2 SYDVKM. The CDR3 contains 12 residues. Trimming cost V 4 bases and J 6 bases, with 9 bases left between them. The CDR3 loop is CASSSEGAEAFF. The DNA of the CDR3 is TGTGCCAGCAGTTCTGAAGGGGCTGAAGCTTTCTTT.

This chain joins TRBV6-5 and TRBJ1-6; 8 bases agree with TRBD1. The V and J ends lost 4 bases and 7 bases, in that order; junction bases with no gene match: 9. CDR1 is MNHEY, CDR2 SVGAGI, per germline. The CDR3 loop spans 16 amino acids. In nucleotides, the CDR3 is TGTGCCAGCAGTTCAACGCGGACAGGGCTAAATTCACCCCTCCACTTT. The encoded protein is CASSSTRTGLNSPLHF.

The CDR3 reads CASTAEEADTEAFF. CDR3 sequence (DNA): TGTGCCAGCACCGCGGAGGAAGCGGACACTGAAGCTTTCTTT. The chain carries TRBV7-9 and TRBJ1-1; D gene uncertain. Germline lookup yields CDR1 SEHNR and CDR2 FQNEAQ (reference sequence). The CDR3 is 14 amino acids. V shed 7 bases and J shed 3 bases, with 15 bases lying between them.

This clone was found once. V gene TRBV7-9 combines with J gene TRBJ2-2; D is perhaps TRBD1 (6 bases). This CDR3 is 15 amino acids long. The V gene's germline CDR1 is SEHNR and CDR2 FQNEAQ (reference sequence). V was cut by 3 bases and J by 3 bases, with 11 bases left in between. The CDR3 region is CASSFTTGHTGELFF. In DNA, the CDR3 is TGTGCCAGCAGCTTCACGACAGGACACACCGGGGAGCTGTTTTTT.

The gene calls are TRBV7-9 and TRBJ2-7; TRBD2 might be the D (6 bases). V lost 5 bases and J lost 4, with 12 bases in between. Germline values: CDR1 SEHNR, CDR2 FQNEAQ (reference sequence). The CDR3 loop spans 13 amino acids. The CDR3 loop is CASSRGSGYEQYF. CDR3 nucleotides: TGTGCCAGCAGCCGGGGGAGCGGGTACGAGCAGTACTTC.

In its sample, this clone was seen once. The chain carries TRBV30 and TRBJ2-7; 7 bases agree with TRBD1. V was pared by 4 bases and J by 6 bases, with 12 bases of the junction left unmatched. The CDR3 sequence is 14 residues long. Looked up from germline, CDR1 is GTSNPN and CDR2 is SVGIG (reference sequence). CDR3 loop: CAWTGTVYPSEQYF. CDR3 coding DNA: TGTGCCTGGACCGGGACAGTTTACCCCAGCGAGCAGTACTTC.

The chain joins TRBV23-1 to TRBJ1-5; 8 bases align to TRBD1. TRBV23-1 has ORF status, its function being uncertain. This CDR3 has 15 residues. Trimming at V came to 6 bases and at J to 1 base, leaving 5 bases not matched to a gene. The CDR3 DNA reads TGCGCCAGCAGCCAAAACAGGGGGAGCAATCAGCCCCAGCATTTT. Translation gives CASSQNRGSNQPQHF.

The chain employs TRBV6-6 and TRBJ1-1; D unresolved. V lost 2 bases, J lost 5 bases, and 12 bases lay in between. CDR1 and CDR2 from the germline V gene are MNHNY and SVGAGI (reference sequence). The CDR3 contains 14 residues. CDR3 sequence reads: CASSYEGHPTEAFF. The CDR3 DNA reads as TGTGCCAGCAGTTACGAGGGCCACCCTACTGAAGCTTTCTTT.

This chain links TRBV27 with TRBJ1-4; TRBD1 matches 8 bases. V gave up 8 bases and J gave up 3 bases; unmatched junction bases: 8. Germline V gene sequence: CDR1 MNHEY, CDR2 SMNVEV (reference sequence). The CDR3 runs to 15 residues. Here the CDR3 DNA reads TGTGCCAGCCGCAGATTACAGGGGGCTAATGAAAAACTGTTTTTT. Translating gives CASRRLQGANEKLFF.

The genes are TRBV29-1 and TRBJ1-3, with a weak D call TRBD1 (6 bases). V was cut by 3 bases and J by 3 bases, with 12 bases left in between. Germline values: CDR1 SQVTM, CDR2 ANQGSEA. The CDR3 is 14 residues long. CDR3 protein: CSVDNREGGNTIYF. In DNA, the CDR3 is TGCAGCGTTGACAACAGGGAGGGTGGAAACACCATATATTTT.

V usage is TRBV12-3 or TRBV12-4 and J usage is TRBJ1-1; possibly TRBD1 for D (5 bases). Trimming took off 5 bases at V and 6 bases at J, with 10 bases between the two ends. The CDR3 runs to 12 residues. The CDR3 coding sequence is TGTGCCAGCAGTAGGGGTGGCGCTGAAGCTTTCTTT. Its protein product is CASSRGGAEAFF.